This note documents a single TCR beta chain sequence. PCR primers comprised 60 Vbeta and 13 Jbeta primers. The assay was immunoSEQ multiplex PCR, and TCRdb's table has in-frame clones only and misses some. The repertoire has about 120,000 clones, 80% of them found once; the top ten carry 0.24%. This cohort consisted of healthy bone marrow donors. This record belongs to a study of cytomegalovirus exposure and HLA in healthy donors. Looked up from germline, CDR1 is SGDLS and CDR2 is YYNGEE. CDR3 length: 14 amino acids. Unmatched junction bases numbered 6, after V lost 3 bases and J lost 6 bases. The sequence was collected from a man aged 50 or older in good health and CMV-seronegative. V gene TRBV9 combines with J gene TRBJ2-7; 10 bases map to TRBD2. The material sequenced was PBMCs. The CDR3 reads CASSERLAGREQYF. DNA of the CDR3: TGTGCCAGCAGCGAACGACTAGCGGGTCGCGAGCAGTACTTC. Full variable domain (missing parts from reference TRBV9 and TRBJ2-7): DSGVTQTPKHLITATGQRVTLRCSPRSGDLSVYWYQQSLDQGLQFLIQYYNGEERAKGNILERFSAQQFPDLHSELNLSSLELGDSALYFCASSERLAGREQYFGPGTRLTVT.